The 17 T cell receptor beta chains presented below share a single source sample, sequenced in a study of cytomegalovirus exposure and HLA in healthy donors. PCR used 60 Vbeta primers and 13 Jbeta primers. TCRdb keeps only in-frame clones here, not all; method: immunoSEQ multiplex PCR. This sample has some 170,000 clones; about three quarters occur once, and the top ten carry nearly 6.5%. The sample was PBMCs. These receptors all come from a man aged 40-55 years in good health and CMV-seropositive.

The chain combines TRBV7-2 with TRBJ1-2, with a tentative D call TRBD1 (6 bases). V was pared by 5 bases and J by 4 bases, with 14 bases between. Germline-derived CDR1 and CDR2 are SGHTA and FQGNSA. The CDR3 runs to 14 residues. CDR3 residues: CASSERTGPYGYTF. The CDR3 nucleotides read TGTGCCAGCAGCGAACGAACAGGGCCCTATGGCTACACCTTC.

This clone was seen a single time. The chain links TRBV5-1 to TRBJ2-1; TRBD2 is a possible D gene (5 bases). Trimming took off 2 bases at V and 8 bases at J, with 17 bases between the two ends. The CDR3 contains 15 residues. The germline V gene has CDR1 SGHRS and CDR2 YFSETQ. The DNA for the CDR3 is TGCGCCAGCAGCTTCGGGGTTTCAATGGGCGATGAGCAGTTCTTC. It encodes CASSFGVSMGDEQFF.

The gene calls are TRBV18 and TRBJ2-5, with 8 bases identical to TRBD2. The better agreement between TRBJ2-7 and the DNA end casts doubt on the J call. This CDR3 is 16 amino acids long. CDR1 is KGHSH, CDR2 LQKENI, per germline. CDR3 region: CASSPRGPSGSYEQYF. Written as DNA, the CDR3 is TGTGCCAGCTCACCAAGGGGCCCTAGCGGGTCCTACGAGCAGTACTTC.

The chain has TRBV7-9 and TRBJ2-3; the D gene is possibly TRBD2 (6 bases). Trimming cost V 4 bases and J 3 bases, with 17 bases left between them. This CDR3 spans 16 amino acids. Germline values: CDR1 SEHNR, CDR2 FQNEAQ (reference sequence). This CDR3 reads CASSSSGAGTTDTQYF. CDR3 in DNA: TGTGCCAGCAGCTCCTCTGGTGCAGGGACTACAGATACGCAGTATTTT.

The chain recombines TRBV7-2 with TRBJ1-2, with 8 bases fitting TRBD1. The CDR3 has 13 residues. The germline CDR1 and CDR2 sequences are SGHTA and FQGNSA. V lost 6 bases and J lost 7; bases outside the gene matches: 7. The DNA for the CDR3 is TGTGCCAGCAGGCAGACAGGGGCCGTTGGCTACACCTTC. The encoded protein is CASRQTGAVGYTF.

V is TRBV11-2 and J is TRBJ1-2; D is unresolved. This CDR3 contains 14 residues. CDR1 is SGHAT and CDR2 is FQNNGV in the germline V gene. V lost 1 base to trimming and J lost 1 base, with 7 bases between them. The CDR3 is CASSLGRLNYGYTF. Written as DNA, the CDR3 is TGTGCCAGCAGCTTAGGGCGGCTTAACTATGGCTACACCTTC.

This chain links TRBV7-9 with TRBJ1-1; no definite D call. The CDR3 loop spans 12 amino acids. The germline CDR1 and CDR2 sequences are SEHNR and FQNEAQ (reference sequence). V was pared by 5 bases and J by 4 bases, with 8 bases between. The CDR3 spells CASSRDFTEAFF. In DNA form, the CDR3 reads TGTGCCAGCAGCCGAGACTTCACTGAAGCTTTCTTT.

The rearrangement joins TRBV7-9 to TRBJ1-1; 7 nucleotides line up with TRBD1. This CDR3 is built from 15 residues. V lost 1 base and J lost 5; bases outside the gene matches: 7. Germline V gene data show CDR1 as SEHNR and CDR2 as FQNEAQ (reference sequence). The CDR3 DNA is TGTGCCAGCAGCTTAGAGGCAGGGGGGCCAACTGAAGCTTTCTTT. This translates into CASSLEAGGPTEAFF.

This clone appeared a few times. The V and J genes are TRBV4-1 and TRBJ1-4, with a weak D call TRBD1 (5 bases). V was cut by 3 bases and J by 1 base, with 15 bases left in between. CDR1 and CDR2 (germline): MGHRA, YSYEKL. The CDR3 is 17 residues long. The CDR3 loop reads CASSQATGLLTNEKLFF. The CDR3 region has the DNA TGCGCCAGCAGCCAGGCCACGGGACTTCTAACTAATGAAAAACTGTTTTTT.

The J gene is TRBJ2-1, the V gene TRBV7-8, with 15 bases fitting TRBD2. Per the germline V gene, CDR1 is SGHVS and CDR2 is FQNEAQ. This CDR3 has 14 amino acids. Unmatched junction bases numbered 3, after V lost 4 bases and J lost 11 bases. The CDR3 bases are TGTGCCAGCAGCTCGGGACTAGCGGGAGGACAGCAGTTCTTC. Amino acid sequence: CASSSGLAGGQQFF.

This chain links TRBV5-1 with TRBJ2-2; D ambiguous. The germline V gene has CDR1 SGHRS and CDR2 YFSETQ. The CDR3 totals 14 residues. The ends were cut back, 0 bases at V and 4 bases at J, with 7 bases in the middle. The CDR3 loop reads CASSLAASTGELFF. The CDR3 DNA sequence: TGCGCCAGCAGCTTGGCCGCGAGCACCGGGGAGCTGTTTTTT.

The V gene is TRBV18, the J gene TRBJ2-3; 8 bases map to TRBD2. Germline loops: CDR1 KGHSH, CDR2 LQKENI. The V and J ends lost 3 bases and 4 bases, in that order; junction bases with no gene match: 3. The CDR3 contains 14 residues. The DNA of the CDR3 is TGTGCCAGCTCACCCTCGCGGGAGGCAGATACGCAGTATTTT. Residues: CASSPSREADTQYF.

On this clone itself: Distinct nucleotide sequences in the sample also encode this CDR3. The CDR3 spells CASRPGLAYEQYF. DNA of the CDR3: TGTGCCAGCAGACCGGGACTAGCGTACGAGCAGTACTTC. The chain has TRBV6-1 and TRBJ2-7, with TRBD2 matching 10 bases. CDR3 length: 13 residues. Trimming at V came to 6 bases and at J to 4 bases, leaving 3 bases not matched to a gene. CDR1 is MNHNS and CDR2 is SASEGT in the germline V gene.

The rearrangement uses TRBV5-1 and TRBJ2-3; 7 nucleotides agree with TRBD2. Unmatched junction bases numbered 2, after V lost 4 bases and J lost 3 bases. CDR1 and CDR2 (germline): SGHRS, YFSETQ. CDR3 length equals 13 residues. The DNA of the CDR3 is TGCGCCAGCAGCCCGGGGGGTACAGATACGCAGTATTTT. Its protein product is CASSPGGTDTQYF.

The rearrangement joins TRBV6-4 to TRBJ1-1; 8 bases map to TRBD1. Germline V gives CDR1 MRHNA, CDR2 SNTAGT. Trimming at V came to 6 bases and at J to 1 base, leaving 4 bases not matched to a gene. This CDR3 comprises 14 residues. The CDR3 loop reads CASSLTGENTEAFF. The CDR3 bases are TGTGCCAGCAGCCTGACAGGGGAGAACACTGAAGCTTTCTTT.

Only a few counts were recorded for this clone. This sequence joins TRBV19 and TRBJ1-1; 7 bases line up with TRBD1. Germline-derived CDR1 and CDR2 are LNHDA and SQIVND (reference sequence). This CDR3 is built from 14 residues. The trim removed 4 bases at V and 1 base at J, leaving 3 bases unmatched. DNA for the CDR3: TGTGCCAGTAGTACGCAGGGGGAGAACACTGAAGCTTTCTTT. It specifies CASSTQGENTEAFF.

This chain links TRBV11-3 with TRBJ2-7; 12 bases agree with TRBD2. The V and J ends lost 0 bases and 1 base, in that order; junction bases with no gene match: 7. This CDR3 spans 18 amino acids. Germline CDR1 is SGHNT and CDR2 is YENEEA. The DNA of the CDR3 is TGTGCCAGCAGCTTAGATAATTACCTAGCGGGAGGGTCCTACGAGCAGTACTTC. Protein: CASSLDNYLAGGSYEQYF.